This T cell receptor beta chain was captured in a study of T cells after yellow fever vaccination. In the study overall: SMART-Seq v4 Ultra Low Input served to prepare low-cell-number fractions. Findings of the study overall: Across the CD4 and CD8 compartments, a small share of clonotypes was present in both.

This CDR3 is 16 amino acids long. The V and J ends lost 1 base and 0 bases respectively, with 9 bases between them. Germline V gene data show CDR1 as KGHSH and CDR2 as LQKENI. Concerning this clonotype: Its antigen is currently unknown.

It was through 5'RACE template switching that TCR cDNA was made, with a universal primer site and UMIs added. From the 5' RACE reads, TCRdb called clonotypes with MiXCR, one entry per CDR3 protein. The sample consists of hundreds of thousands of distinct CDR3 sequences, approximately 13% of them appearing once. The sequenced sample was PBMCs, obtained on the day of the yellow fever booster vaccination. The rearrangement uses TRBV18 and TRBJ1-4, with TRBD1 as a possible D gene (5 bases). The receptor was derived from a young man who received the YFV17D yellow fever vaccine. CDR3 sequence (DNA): TGTGCCAGCTCACCACGGACACCCGCAACTAATGAAAAACTGTTTTTT. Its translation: CASSPRTPATNEKLFF.